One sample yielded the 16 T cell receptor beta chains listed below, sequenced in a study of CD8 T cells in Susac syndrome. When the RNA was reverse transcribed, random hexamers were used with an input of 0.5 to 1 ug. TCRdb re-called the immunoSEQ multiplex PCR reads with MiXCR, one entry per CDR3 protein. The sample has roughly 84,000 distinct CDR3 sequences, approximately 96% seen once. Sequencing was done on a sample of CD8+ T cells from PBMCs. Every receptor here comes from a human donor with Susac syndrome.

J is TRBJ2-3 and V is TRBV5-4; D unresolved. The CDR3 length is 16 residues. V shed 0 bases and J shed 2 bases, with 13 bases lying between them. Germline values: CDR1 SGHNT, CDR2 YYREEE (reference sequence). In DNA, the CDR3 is TGTGCCAGCAGCTTGGCCCGGACGGCTCACACAGATACGCAGTATTTT. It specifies CASSLARTAHTDTQYF. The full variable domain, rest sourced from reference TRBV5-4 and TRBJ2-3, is ETGVTQSPTHLIKTRGQQVTLRCSSQSGHNTVSWYQQALGQGPQFIFQYYREEENGRGNFPPRFSGLQFPNYSSELNVNALELDDSALYLCASSLARTAHTDTQYFGPGTRLTVL.

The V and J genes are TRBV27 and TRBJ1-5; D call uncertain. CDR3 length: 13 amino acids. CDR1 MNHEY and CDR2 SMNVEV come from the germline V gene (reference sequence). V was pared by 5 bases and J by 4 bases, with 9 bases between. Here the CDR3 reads CASSTATNQPQHF. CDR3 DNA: TGTGCCAGCAGTACAGCCACAAATCAGCCCCAGCATTTT.

The CDR3 sequence: CASSKTLYGYTF. CDR3 bases: TGTGCCAGCAGTAAGACTCTCTATGGCTACACCTTC. The chain combines TRBV6-5 with TRBJ1-2; D remains unclear. This CDR3 region has 12 residues. CDR1 MNHEY and CDR2 SVGAGI come from the germline V gene. Between the trimmed V and J ends, which lost 5 bases and 4 bases, there was a span of 8 bases.

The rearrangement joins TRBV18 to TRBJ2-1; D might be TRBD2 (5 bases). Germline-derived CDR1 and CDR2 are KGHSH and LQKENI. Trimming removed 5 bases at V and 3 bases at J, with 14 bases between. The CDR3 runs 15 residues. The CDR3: CASSTTEVDYNEQFF. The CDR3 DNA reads TGTGCCAGCTCAACAACGGAGGTAGACTACAATGAGCAGTTCTTC.

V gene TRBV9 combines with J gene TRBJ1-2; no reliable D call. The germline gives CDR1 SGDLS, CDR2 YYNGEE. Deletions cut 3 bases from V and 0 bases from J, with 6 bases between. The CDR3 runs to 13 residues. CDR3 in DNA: TGTGCCAGCAGCGCCCGTCCTAACTATGGCTACACCTTC. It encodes CASSARPNYGYTF.

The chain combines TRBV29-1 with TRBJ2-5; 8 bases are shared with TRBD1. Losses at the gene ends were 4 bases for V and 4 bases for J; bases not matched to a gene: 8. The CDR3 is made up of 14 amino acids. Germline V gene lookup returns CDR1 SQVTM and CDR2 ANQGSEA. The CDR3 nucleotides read TGCAGCGTTGTCCAGGGGGCTGTGGCAGAGACCCAGTACTTC. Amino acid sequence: CSVVQGAVAETQYF.

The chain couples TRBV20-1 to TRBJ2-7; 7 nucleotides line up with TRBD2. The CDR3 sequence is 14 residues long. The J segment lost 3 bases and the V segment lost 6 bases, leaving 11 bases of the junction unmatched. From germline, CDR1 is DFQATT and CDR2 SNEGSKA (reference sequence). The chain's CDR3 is CSARSTSVIYEQYF. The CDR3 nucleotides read TGCAGTGCACGCAGCACTAGCGTTATCTACGAGCAGTACTTC.

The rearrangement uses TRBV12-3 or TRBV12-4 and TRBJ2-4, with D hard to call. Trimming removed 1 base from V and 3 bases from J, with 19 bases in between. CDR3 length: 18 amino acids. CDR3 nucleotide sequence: TGTGCCAGCAGTTTAGTCGCCGCTCCCGGAGTGGGCAAAAACATTCAGTACTTC. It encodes CASSLVAAPGVGKNIQYF.

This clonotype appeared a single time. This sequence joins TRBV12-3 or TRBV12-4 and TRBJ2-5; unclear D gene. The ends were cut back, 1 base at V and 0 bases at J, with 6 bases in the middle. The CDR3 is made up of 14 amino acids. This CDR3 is CASSLVGDQETQYF. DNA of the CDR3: TGTGCCAGCAGTTTAGTCGGTGACCAAGAGACCCAGTACTTC.

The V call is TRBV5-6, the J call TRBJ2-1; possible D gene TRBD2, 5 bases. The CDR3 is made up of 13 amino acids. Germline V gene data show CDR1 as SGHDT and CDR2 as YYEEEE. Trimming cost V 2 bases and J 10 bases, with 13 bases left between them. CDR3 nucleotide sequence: TGTGCCAGCAGCTTACCCACGTCGGGGGAGCAGTTCTTC. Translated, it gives CASSLPTSGEQFF.

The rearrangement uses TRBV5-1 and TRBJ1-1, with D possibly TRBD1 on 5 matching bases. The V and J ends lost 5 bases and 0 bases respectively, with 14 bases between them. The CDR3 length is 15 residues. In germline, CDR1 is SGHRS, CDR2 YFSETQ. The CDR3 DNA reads TGCGCCAGCAGTCCGGAAGGGGAGTTGAACACTGAAGCTTTCTTT. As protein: CASSPEGELNTEAFF.

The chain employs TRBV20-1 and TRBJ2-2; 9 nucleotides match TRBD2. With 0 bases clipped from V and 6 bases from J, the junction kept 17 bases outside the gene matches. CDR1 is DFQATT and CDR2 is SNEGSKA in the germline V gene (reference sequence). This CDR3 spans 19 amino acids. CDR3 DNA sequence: TGCAGTGCTAGAGAGGGGAGTAGCCTAGCGGGACCCGGGGCCGGGGAGCTGTTTTTT. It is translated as CSAREGSSLAGPGAGELFF.

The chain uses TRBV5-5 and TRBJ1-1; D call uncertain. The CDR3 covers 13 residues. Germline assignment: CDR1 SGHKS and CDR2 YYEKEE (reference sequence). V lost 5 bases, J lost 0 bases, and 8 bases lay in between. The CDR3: CASRGDLNTEAFF. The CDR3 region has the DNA TGTGCCAGCAGGGGAGATTTGAACACTGAAGCTTTCTTT.

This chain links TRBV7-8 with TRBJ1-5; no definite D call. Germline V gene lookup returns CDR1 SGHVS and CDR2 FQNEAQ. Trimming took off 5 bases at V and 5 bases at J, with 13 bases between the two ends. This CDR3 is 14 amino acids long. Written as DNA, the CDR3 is TGTGCCAGCAGCGCCCTCCGCGAGGATCAGCCCCAGCATTTT. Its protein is CASSALREDQPQHF.

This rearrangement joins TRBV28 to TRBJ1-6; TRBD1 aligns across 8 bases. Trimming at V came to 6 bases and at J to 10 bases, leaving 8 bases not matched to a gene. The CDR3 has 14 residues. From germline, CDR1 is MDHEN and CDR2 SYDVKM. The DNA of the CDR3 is TGTGCCAGCAGCCCGGACAGGGAGAGCTCACCCCTCCACTTT. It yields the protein CASSPDRESSPLHF.

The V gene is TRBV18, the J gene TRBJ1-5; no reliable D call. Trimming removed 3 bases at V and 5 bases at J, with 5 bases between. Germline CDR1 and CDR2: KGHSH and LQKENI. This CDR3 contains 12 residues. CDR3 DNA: TGTGCCAGCTCACCTGGGGATCAGCCCCAGCATTTT. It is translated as CASSPGDQPQHF.